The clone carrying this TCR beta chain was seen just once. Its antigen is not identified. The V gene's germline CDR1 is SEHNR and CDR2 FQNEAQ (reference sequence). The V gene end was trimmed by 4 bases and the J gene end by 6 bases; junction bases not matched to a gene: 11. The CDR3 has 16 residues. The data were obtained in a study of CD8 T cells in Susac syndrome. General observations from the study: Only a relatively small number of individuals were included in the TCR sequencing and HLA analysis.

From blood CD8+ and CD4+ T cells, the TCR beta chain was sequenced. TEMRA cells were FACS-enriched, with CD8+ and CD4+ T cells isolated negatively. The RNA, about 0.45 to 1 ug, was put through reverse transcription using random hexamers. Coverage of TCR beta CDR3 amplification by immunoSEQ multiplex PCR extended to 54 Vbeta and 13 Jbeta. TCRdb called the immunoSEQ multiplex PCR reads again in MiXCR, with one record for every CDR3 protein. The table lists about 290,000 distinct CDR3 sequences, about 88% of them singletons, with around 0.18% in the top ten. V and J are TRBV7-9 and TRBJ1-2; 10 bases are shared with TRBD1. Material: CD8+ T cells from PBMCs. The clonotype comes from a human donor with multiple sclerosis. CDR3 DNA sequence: TGTGCCAGCAGCTCGACGACAGGGGGCTTCTTTCATGGCTACACCTTC. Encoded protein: CASSSTTGGFFHGYTF.